Here is one T cell receptor beta chain with its context. The data are from a study of shared clonotypes between healthy human individuals. Per the germline V gene, CDR1 is ENHRY and CDR2 is SYGVKD. V shed 4 bases and J shed 5 bases, with 9 bases lying between them. There are 13 residues in the CDR3. Naive CD8 cells comprised CD45RO-negative, CCR7-positively selected cells, excluding terminally differentiated effector memory CD45RA+ cells. Profiling relied on immunoSEQ multiplex PCR, and the TCRdb table lists in-frame clones only, not all of them. The sample holds some 2 million clones, approximately 94% seen once.

Sequencing was carried out using naive CD8+ T cells sorted from blood. This receptor was identified in a young man in good health. The rearrangement links TRBV10-3 to TRBJ2-1; D is ambiguous. This chain's CDR3 is CAISGVNNNEQFF. DNA of the CDR3: TGTGCCATCAGTGGTGTAAATAACAATGAGCAGTTCTTC.